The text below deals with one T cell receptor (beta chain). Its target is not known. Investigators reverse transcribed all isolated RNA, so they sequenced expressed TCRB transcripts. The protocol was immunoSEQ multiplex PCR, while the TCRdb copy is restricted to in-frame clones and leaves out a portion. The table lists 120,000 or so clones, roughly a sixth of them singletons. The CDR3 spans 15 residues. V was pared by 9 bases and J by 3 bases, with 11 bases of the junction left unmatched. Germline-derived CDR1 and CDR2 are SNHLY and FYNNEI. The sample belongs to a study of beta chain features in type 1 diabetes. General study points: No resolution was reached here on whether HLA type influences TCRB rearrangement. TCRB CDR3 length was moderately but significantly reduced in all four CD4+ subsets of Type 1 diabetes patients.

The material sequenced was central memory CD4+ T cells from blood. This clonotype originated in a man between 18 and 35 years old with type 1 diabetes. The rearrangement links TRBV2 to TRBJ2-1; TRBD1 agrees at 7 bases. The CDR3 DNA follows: TGTGCCAGTAAGACAGGGACCGCTGTCTACAATGAGCAGTTCTTC. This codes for CASKTGTAVYNEQFF.